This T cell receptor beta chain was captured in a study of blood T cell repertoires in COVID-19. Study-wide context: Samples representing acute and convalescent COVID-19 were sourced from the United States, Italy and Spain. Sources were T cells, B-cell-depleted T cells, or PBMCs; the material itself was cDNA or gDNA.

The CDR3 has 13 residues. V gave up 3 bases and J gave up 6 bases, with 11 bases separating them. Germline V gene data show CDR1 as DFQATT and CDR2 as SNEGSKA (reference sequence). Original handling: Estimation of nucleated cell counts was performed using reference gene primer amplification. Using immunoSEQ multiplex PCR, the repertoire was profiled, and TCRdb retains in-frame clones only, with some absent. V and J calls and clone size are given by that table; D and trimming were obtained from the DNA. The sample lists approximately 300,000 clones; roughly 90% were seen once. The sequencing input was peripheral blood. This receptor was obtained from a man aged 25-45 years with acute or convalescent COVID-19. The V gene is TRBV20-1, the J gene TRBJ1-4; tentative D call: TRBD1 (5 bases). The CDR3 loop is CSASDSGDEKLFF. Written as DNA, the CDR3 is TGCAGTGCTAGTGACAGCGGTGATGAAAAACTGTTTTTT.